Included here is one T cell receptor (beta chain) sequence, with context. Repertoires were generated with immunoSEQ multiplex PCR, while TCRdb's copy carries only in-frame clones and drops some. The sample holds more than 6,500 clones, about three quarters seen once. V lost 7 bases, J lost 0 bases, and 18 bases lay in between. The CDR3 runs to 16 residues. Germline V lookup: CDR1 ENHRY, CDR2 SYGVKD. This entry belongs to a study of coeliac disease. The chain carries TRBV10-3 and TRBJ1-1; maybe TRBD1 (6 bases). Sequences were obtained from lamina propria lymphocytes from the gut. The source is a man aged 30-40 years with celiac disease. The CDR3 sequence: CAIKPGHSPLNTEAFF. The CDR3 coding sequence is TGTGCCATCAAACCGGGACACTCACCCTTGAACACTGAAGCTTTCTTT.